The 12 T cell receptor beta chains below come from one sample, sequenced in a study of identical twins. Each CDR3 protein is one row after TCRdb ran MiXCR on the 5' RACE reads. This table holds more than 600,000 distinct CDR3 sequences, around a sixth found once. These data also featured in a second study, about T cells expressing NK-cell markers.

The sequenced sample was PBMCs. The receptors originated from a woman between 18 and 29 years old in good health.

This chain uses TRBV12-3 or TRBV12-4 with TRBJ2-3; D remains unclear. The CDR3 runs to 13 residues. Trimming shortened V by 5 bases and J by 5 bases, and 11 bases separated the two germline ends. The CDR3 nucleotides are TGTGCCAGCAGTGCCATAGTCCTAGATACGCAGTATTTT. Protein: CASSAIVLDTQYF.

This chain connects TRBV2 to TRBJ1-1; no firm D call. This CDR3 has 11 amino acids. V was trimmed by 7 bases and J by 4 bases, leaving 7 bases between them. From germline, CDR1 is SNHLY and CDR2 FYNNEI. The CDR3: CASKGRTEAFF. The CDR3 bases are TGTGCCAGCAAGGGCCGCACTGAAGCTTTCTTT.

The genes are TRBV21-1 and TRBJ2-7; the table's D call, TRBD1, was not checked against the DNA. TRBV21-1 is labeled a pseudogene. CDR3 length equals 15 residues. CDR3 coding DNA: TGTGCCAGCAGCAAAGCCTGGCAGGGGAACTACGAGCAGTACTTC. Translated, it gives CASSKAWQGNYEQYF.

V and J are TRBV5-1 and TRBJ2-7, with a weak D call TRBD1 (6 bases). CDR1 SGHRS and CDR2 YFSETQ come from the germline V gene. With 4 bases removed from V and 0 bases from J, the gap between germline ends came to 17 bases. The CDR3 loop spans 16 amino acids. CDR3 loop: CASSPGQSSLSYEQYF. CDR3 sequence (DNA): TGCGCCAGCAGCCCCGGACAGAGTTCCCTCTCCTACGAGCAGTACTTC.

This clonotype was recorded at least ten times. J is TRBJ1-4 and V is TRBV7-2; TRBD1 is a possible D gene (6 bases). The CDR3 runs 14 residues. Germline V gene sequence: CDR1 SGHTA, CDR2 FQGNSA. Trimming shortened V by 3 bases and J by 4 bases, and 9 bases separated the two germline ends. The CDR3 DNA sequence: TGTGCCAGCAGCTTGGGCAGGGGTAATGAAAAACTGTTTTTT. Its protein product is CASSLGRGNEKLFF.

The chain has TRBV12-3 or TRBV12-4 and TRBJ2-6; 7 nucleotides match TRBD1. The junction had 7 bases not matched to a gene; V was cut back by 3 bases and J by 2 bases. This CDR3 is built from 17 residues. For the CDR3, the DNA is TGTGCCAGCAGTTTCCATACAGGGGCCACTGGGGCCAACGTCCTGACTTTC. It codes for CASSFHTGATGANVLTF.

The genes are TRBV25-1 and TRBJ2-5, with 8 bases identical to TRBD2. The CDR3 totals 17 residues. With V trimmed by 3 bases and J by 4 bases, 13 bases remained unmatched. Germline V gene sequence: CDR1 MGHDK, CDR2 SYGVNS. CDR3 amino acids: CASSEGRGGGNGETQYF. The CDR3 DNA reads TGTGCCAGCAGTGAGGGTAGGGGCGGGGGGAATGGAGAGACCCAGTACTTC.

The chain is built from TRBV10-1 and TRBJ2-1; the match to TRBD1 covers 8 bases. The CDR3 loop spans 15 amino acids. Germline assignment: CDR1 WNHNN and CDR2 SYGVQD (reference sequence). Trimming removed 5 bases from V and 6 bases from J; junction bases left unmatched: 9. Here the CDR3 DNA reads TGCGCCAGCAGTAGACGACAGGGGACAAGCAATGAGCAGTTCTTC. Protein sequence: CASSRRQGTSNEQFF.

The CDR3 DNA follows: TGTGCCAGCAGCGCTAAGGGAAACACTGAAGCTTTCTTT. This translates into CASSAKGNTEAFF. The chain uses TRBV5-6 and TRBJ1-1, with D unresolved. The CDR3 has 13 amino acids. Germline lookup yields CDR1 SGHDT and CDR2 YYEEEE. Trimming stripped 4 bases from V and 2 bases from J, with 9 bases between.

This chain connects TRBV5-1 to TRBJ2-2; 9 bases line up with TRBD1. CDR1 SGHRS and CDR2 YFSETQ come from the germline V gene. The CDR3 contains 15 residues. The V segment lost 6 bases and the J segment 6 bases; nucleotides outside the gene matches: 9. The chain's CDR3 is CASKPGQGLAGELFF. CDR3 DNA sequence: TGCGCCAGCAAACCGGGACAGGGCTTAGCCGGGGAGCTGTTTTTT.

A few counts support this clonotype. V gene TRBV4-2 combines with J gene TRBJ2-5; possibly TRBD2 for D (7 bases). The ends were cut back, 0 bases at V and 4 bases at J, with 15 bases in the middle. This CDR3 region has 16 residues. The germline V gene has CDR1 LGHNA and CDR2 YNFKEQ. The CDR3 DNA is TGTGCCAGCAGCCAAGAAGGCAGGGGAGGGGGAGAGACCCAGTACTTC. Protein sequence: CASSQEGRGGGETQYF.

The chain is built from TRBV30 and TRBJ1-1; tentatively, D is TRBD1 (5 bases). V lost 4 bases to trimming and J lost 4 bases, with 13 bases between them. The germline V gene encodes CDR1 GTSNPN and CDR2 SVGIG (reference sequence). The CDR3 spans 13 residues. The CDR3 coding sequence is TGTGCCTGGACGCAGGGCTTGGGCACTGAAGCTTTCTTT. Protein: CAWTQGLGTEAFF.